The sequence of this TCR beta chain was determined in a study of shared clonotypes between healthy human individuals. Germline V gives CDR1 PRHDT, CDR2 FYEKMQ (reference sequence). This CDR3 contains 12 residues. The V end was cut by 5 bases, the J end by 6 bases, with 9 bases between. Assay: immunoSEQ multiplex PCR; the TCRdb copy retains only in-frame clones and omits some. The data contain about 750,000 clones, 80% to 95% of them seen just once; the ten biggest clones take up 20% to 30%. Terminally differentiated effector memory CD45RA+ cells were excluded from the naive CD8 cells, which were CD45RO-negative and positively selected for CCR7. The study, taken as a whole, reports: Between a few donors, naive CD4 clonotypes were shared at a level of around 5.2%.

Points on this clone: The antigen is undetermined.

The specimen sequenced was naive CD8+ T cells sorted from blood. V is TRBV13 and J is TRBJ2-3; D is ambiguous. The sequence was collected from a man aged 30 to 39 in good health. The chain's CDR3 is CASSVRGDTQYF. The CDR3 nucleotides read TGTGCCAGCAGCGTACGTGGGGATACGCAGTATTTT.